The 26 T cell receptor beta chains listed next were all sequenced from one sample in a study of T cell repertoires in cytomegalovirus infection. Each CDR3 protein gets one entry after TCRdb re-called the reads with MiXCR. The sample includes fewer than 1,000,000 distinct CDR3 sequences, around 29% of them seen just once. These receptors' antigens are unknown. The material was cultured CD8+ T cells from PBMCs, obtained from culture after CMV antigen stimulation. The receptors come from a human donor in good health (CMV status not recorded). Some clones in this sample may be carry-over from other donors' samples.

There are many counts of this clonotype. This chain joins TRBV6-1 and TRBJ2-3; D call uncertain. Trimming left V 0 bases short and J 2 bases short, with 9 bases between. Germline V CDR1 and CDR2: MNHNS, SASEGT. This CDR3 region has 15 residues. CDR3 loop: CASSEATASTDTQYF. The CDR3 nucleotides are TGTGCCAGCAGTGAAGCAACGGCTTCCACAGATACGCAGTATTTT.

In this sample, this clonotype turned up once. V and J are TRBV12-3 or TRBV12-4 and TRBJ2-1; 8 bases are shared with TRBD2. The CDR3 loop spans 15 amino acids. With V trimmed by 5 bases and J by 4 bases, 7 bases remained unmatched. CDR3 bases: TGTGCCAGCAGTCCGGCGGCTAGCGGGTACAATGAGCAGTTCTTC. It yields the protein CASSPAASGYNEQFF.

This clonotype was counted between two and nine times. V usage is TRBV20-1 and J usage is TRBJ2-5, with D unclear. Germline V gene lookup returns CDR1 DFQATT and CDR2 SNEGSKA (reference sequence). This CDR3 has 14 residues. Trimming stripped 6 bases from V and 4 bases from J, with 18 bases between. The CDR3 DNA sequence: TGCAGTGCCGTTGTCCGCCCGGTCGTAGAGACCCAGTACTTC. Protein product: CSAVVRPVVETQYF.

The V gene is TRBV6-1, the J gene TRBJ2-1; D uncertain. This CDR3 comprises 15 residues. V was trimmed by 1 base and J by 2 bases, leaving 9 bases between them. CDR1 and CDR2 (germline): MNHNS, SASEGT. The CDR3 DNA reads TGTGCCAGCAGTGAAGTGGTAGTAACCTACAATGAGCAGTTCTTC. This gives the protein CASSEVVVTYNEQFF.

The V and J genes are TRBV10-1 and TRBJ2-2; 11 nucleotides align to TRBD2. V trimming: 7 bases; J trimming: 3 bases; junction bases outside the gene matches: 4. Germline-derived CDR1 and CDR2 are WNHNN and SYGVQD (reference sequence). The CDR3 loop spans 15 amino acids. CDR3 DNA sequence: TGCGCCAGCAAAGAACTAGCGGGAGACACCGGGGAGCTGTTTTTT. Its translation: CASKELAGDTGELFF.

Note on this clonotype: At one boundary the junction diverges from the germline segment, which might be a read error. The chain joins TRBV11-2 to TRBJ2-3; TRBD2 matches 8 bases. CDR3 length equals 14 residues. The germline V gene encodes CDR1 SGHAT and CDR2 FQNNGV. The CDR3 loop is CTSSLAGWADTQYF. CDR3 coding DNA: TGTACCAGCAGCTTAGCGGGGTGGGCAGATACGCAGTATTTT.

The sample holds many counts of this clonotype. The chain employs TRBV7-3 and TRBJ1-1; perhaps TRBD1 as D (6 bases). Per the germline V gene, CDR1 is SGHTA and CDR2 is FQGTGA. The CDR3 is 13 amino acids. V shed 8 bases and J shed 5 bases, with 15 bases lying between them. CDR3 sequence reads: CASASGAGTEAFF. The CDR3 DNA sequence: TGTGCCAGCGCGTCGGGGGCAGGAACTGAAGCTTTCTTT.

This clonotype has a handful of counts. This chain links TRBV28 with TRBJ1-1; a weak D match, TRBD1 (5 bases). The V gene's germline CDR1 is MDHEN and CDR2 SYDVKM. V was clipped by 1 base and J by 5 bases, with 17 bases between them. The CDR3 has 16 amino acids. This chain's CDR3 is CASSLLQVAGGTEAFF. The CDR3 DNA follows: TGTGCCAGCAGTTTATTACAGGTTGCGGGGGGAACTGAAGCTTTCTTT.

The genes are TRBV6-6 and TRBJ1-2; TRBD1 might be the D (5 bases). The CDR3 totals 15 residues. Germline loops: CDR1 MNHNY, CDR2 SVGAGI (reference sequence). V was pared by 6 bases and J by 9 bases, with 23 bases between. In DNA, the CDR3 is TGTGCCAGCAGGGGGCGGGAGGAGCCGAGGGGTAGCTACACCTTC. This codes for CASRGREEPRGSYTF.

The table lists this clonotype with a few counts. This rearrangement joins TRBV20-1 to TRBJ2-7; 9 bases map to TRBD1. This CDR3 contains 15 residues. Per germline, CDR1 DFQATT and CDR2 SNEGSKA (reference sequence). J was trimmed by 5 bases and V by 5 bases; bases with no gene match: 13. CDR3 loop: CSARKQGAGVDEQYV. CDR3 nucleotides: TGCAGTGCTCGAAAACAGGGGGCTGGAGTTGACGAGCAGTACGTC.

The rearrangement uses TRBV27 and TRBJ2-7; D is uncertain. The CDR3 totals 14 residues. Germline CDR1 is MNHEY and CDR2 is SMNVEV (reference sequence). V was clipped by 5 bases and J by 3 bases, with 14 bases between them. DNA for the CDR3: TGTGCCAGCAGTCCGACGCTAAAACTCTACGAGCAGTACTTC. It codes for CASSPTLKLYEQYF.

This clonotype was counted ten times or more. This rearrangement joins TRBV7-6 to TRBJ2-1; TRBD1 matches at 9 bases. Germline trimming cut 1 base from V and 3 bases from J; bases unmatched to any gene: 1. Germline assignment: CDR1 SGHVS and CDR2 FNYEAQ. There are 15 residues in the CDR3. The CDR3 sequence: CASSLEGQGYNEQFF. In nucleotides, the CDR3 is TGTGCCAGCAGCTTAGAGGGACAGGGCTACAATGAGCAGTTCTTC.

This clonotype was detected ten times or more. The chain employs TRBV7-9 and TRBJ1-4; D not resolved. Germline CDR1 reads SEHNR; CDR2 reads FQNEAQ (reference sequence). V lost 2 bases and J lost 0, with 10 bases in between. CDR3 size: 16 residues. CDR3 nucleotides: TGTGCCAGCAGCTTAACCCAGATAACAACTAATGAAAAACTGTTTTTT. Its translation: CASSLTQITTNEKLFF.

In nucleotides, the CDR3 is TGTGCCAGCAGTTTGGCCCTAGAGAGGGTTGGGGAGCAGTTCTTC. This encodes CASSLALERVGEQFF. The chain couples TRBV28 to TRBJ2-1; the D gene is possibly TRBD2 (5 bases). This CDR3 has 15 residues. Trimming shortened V by 3 bases and J by 10 bases, and 19 bases separated the two germline ends. The V gene's germline CDR1 is MDHEN and CDR2 SYDVKM.

A few counts support this clonotype. The rearrangement joins TRBV6-1 to TRBJ2-5; D not certain. The germline V gene encodes CDR1 MNHNS and CDR2 SASEGT. Trimming stripped 0 bases from V and 3 bases from J, with 8 bases between. The CDR3 extends over 14 amino acids. The CDR3 region is CASSEAIVEETQYF. CDR3 sequence (DNA): TGTGCCAGCAGTGAAGCGATTGTTGAAGAGACCCAGTACTTC.

This clonotype was seen repeatedly, ten times or more. This CDR3 is CASSLVPGGGTGELFF. The DNA for the CDR3 is TGTGCCAGCAGCTTAGTTCCGGGGGGCGGTACCGGGGAGCTGTTTTTT. This sequence joins TRBV7-2 and TRBJ2-2; possibly TRBD2 for D (7 bases). There are 16 residues in the CDR3. Trimming shortened V by 1 base and J by 5 bases, and 14 bases separated the two germline ends. Germline V gene lookup returns CDR1 SGHTA and CDR2 FQGNSA.

The chain uses TRBV11-3 and TRBJ2-1; TRBD1 agrees at 12 bases. Germline CDR1 and CDR2: SGHNT and YENEEA. The junction had 8 bases not matched to a gene; V was cut back by 5 bases and J by 9 bases. The CDR3 consists of 15 residues. The CDR3 nucleotides read TGTGCCAGCAGCCTTCGGGACAGGGGGCTAAGTGAGCAGTTCTTC. Translated: CASSLRDRGLSEQFF.

This clonotype was seen repeatedly, ten times or more. The V gene is TRBV2, the J gene TRBJ2-3; 10 bases map to TRBD2. V lost 6 bases, J lost 2 bases, and 5 bases stayed unmatched. The CDR3 has 15 amino acids. Germline lookup yields CDR1 SNHLY and CDR2 FYNNEI. In DNA, the CDR3 is TGTGCCAGCAGGCGAGCGGGGGGGCCCACAGATACGCAGTATTTT. Its protein is CASRRAGGPTDTQYF.

V usage is TRBV7-6 and J usage is TRBJ2-4, with D uncertain. CDR3 length: 16 residues. Germline V CDR1 and CDR2: SGHVS, FNYEAQ. Trimming stripped 1 base from V and 6 bases from J, with 16 bases between. The CDR3 region has the DNA TGTGCCAGCAGCTTAGGGGGTCTTCGGTCTAGAAACATTCAGTACTTC. It specifies CASSLGGLRSRNIQYF.

This clonotype was seen more than once but under ten times. This chain joins TRBV10-3 and TRBJ1-1; 11 bases agree with TRBD1. CDR3 length: 16 amino acids. J lost 3 bases, V lost 6 bases, and 9 bases had no gene match. Germline CDR1 and CDR2: ENHRY and SYGVKD. The CDR3 is CAISAGTGGLDTEAFF. DNA for the CDR3: TGTGCCATCAGCGCCGGGACAGGGGGTCTGGACACTGAAGCTTTCTTT.

The rearrangement joins TRBV4-2 to TRBJ2-3; 9 nucleotides align to TRBD2. V shed 1 base and J 5 bases; nucleotides not matched to a gene: 1. Per the germline V gene, CDR1 is LGHNA and CDR2 is YNFKEQ. CDR3 size: 14 residues. CDR3 sequence (DNA): TGTGCCAGCAGCCAAGGGACTAGCGTAGATACGCAGTATTTT. Translation: CASSQGTSVDTQYF.

J is TRBJ2-7 and V is TRBV20-1; 9 nucleotides line up with TRBD1. This CDR3 is 14 amino acids long. The germline V gene encodes CDR1 DFQATT and CDR2 SNEGSKA (reference sequence). CDR3 sequence: CSAQDRGFSHEQYV. CDR3 nucleotide sequence: TGCAGTGCTCAGGACAGGGGATTCTCCCACGAGCAGTACGTC.

This clonotype was found a few times. Mismatch with germline at one junction end may stem from a read error. This chain joins TRBV7-7 and TRBJ2-5; tentative D call: TRBD1 (5 bases). CDR1 SSHAT and CDR2 FNYEAQ come from the germline V gene (reference sequence). The CDR3 sequence is 15 residues long. CDR3 DNA sequence: TGTGCTAGCAGCTTAGTTCAGGGCTCCCAAGAGACCCAGTACTTC. Protein: CASSLVQGSQETQYF.

The J gene is TRBJ2-7, the V gene TRBV27; 9 bases are shared with TRBD1. CDR1 and CDR2 (germline): MNHEY, SMNVEV (reference sequence). V dropped 8 bases and J dropped 7; count of bases not matched to a gene: 3. The CDR3 has 11 amino acids. CDR3 loop: CASGTGREQYF. CDR3 nucleotides: TGTGCCAGCGGGACAGGGCGTGAGCAGTACTTC.

This chain uses TRBV5-4 with TRBJ2-1, with 11 bases identical to TRBD2. The CDR3 extends over 17 amino acids. Germline V lookup: CDR1 SGHNT, CDR2 YYREEE (reference sequence). V was pared by 4 bases and J by 0 bases, with 6 bases of the junction left unmatched. CDR3: CASSQGLAVSSYNEQFF. CDR3 DNA: TGTGCCAGCAGCCAGGGACTAGCGGTTAGCTCCTACAATGAGCAGTTCTTC.

The table lists this clonotype with a few counts. The chain combines TRBV2 with TRBJ2-5; no clear D. The CDR3 consists of 15 residues. Germline V lookup: CDR1 SNHLY, CDR2 FYNNEI. V was shortened by 2 bases and J by 0 bases, with 10 bases between the two germline ends. The CDR3 spells CASSERRNYQETQYF. Here the CDR3 DNA reads TGTGCCAGCAGTGAAAGAAGGAATTACCAAGAGACCCAGTACTTC.